These 11 T cell receptor beta chains were all obtained from the same sample, sequenced in a study of Ad26.COV2.S vaccination and SARS-CoV-2 variants (dated by TCRdb to the early 2020s). Per the publication, the treatment or condition label means: some 20 received Ad26.COV2.S at low or high dose, single or two shots; several received placebo; per-sample allocation not given. Repertoires of vaccine and placebo recipients were sequenced from samples taken on day 63 after the first injection. Library construction relied on the immunoSEQ multiplex PCR assay. Entries here come from immuneACCESS through TCRdb and include only in-frame sequences with V and J called. Some clones fail to appear in such tables; in the studies checked, an unresolved V gene covers under half of the shortfall, and the cause of the remainder is unknown. Here the sample has 350,000 to 450,000 clones; roughly 90% occur a single time. Clones ranked in the top ten supply about 1.7% of the sample.

The sequencing used peripheral blood, collected in a trial of Ad26.COV2.S vaccine versus placebo. The receptors were sampled from a person aged 18-60 years who received the Ad26.COV2.S COVID-19 vaccine or a placebo.

In its sample, this clone was seen once. The chain links TRBV23-1 to TRBJ1-2; maybe TRBD1 (5 bases). TRBV23-1 is labeled an ORF, and its function is uncertain. V lost 2 bases and J lost 2, with 21 bases in between. This CDR3 comprises 18 residues. The CDR3 region has the DNA TGCGCCAGCAGTCAAGAAAAGGGACTGCCTCGGGACAACTATGGCTACACCTTC. This sequence encodes CASSQEKGLPRDNYGYTF.

V usage is TRBV10-3 and J usage is TRBJ2-2, with 11 nucleotides matching TRBD2. The V gene's germline CDR1 is ENHRY and CDR2 SYGVKD. The CDR3 extends over 17 amino acids. Trimming cost V 4 bases and J 1 base; bases outside gene matches: 5. The CDR3 here is CAISGASGGMNTGELFF. The CDR3 DNA follows: TGTGCCATCAGTGGGGCTAGCGGGGGGATGAACACCGGGGAGCTGTTTTTT.

The chain combines TRBV11-2 with TRBJ2-3; no clear D gene. The V end lost 3 bases, the J end lost 4 bases, and 8 bases lay between the germline ends. The CDR3 spans 13 residues. Germline loops: CDR1 SGHAT, CDR2 FQNNGV. CDR3 loop: CASSFVYADTQYF. DNA for the CDR3: TGTGCCAGCAGCTTCGTCTACGCAGATACGCAGTATTTT.

This chain uses TRBV28 with TRBJ2-1; 10 nucleotides agree with TRBD2. Trimming took 4 bases from V and 0 from J; bases not matched to a gene: 15. There are 20 residues in the CDR3. Germline V gene sequence: CDR1 MDHEN, CDR2 SYDVKM. CDR3 amino acids: CASSSPRPHLAGVSYNEQFF. For the CDR3, the DNA is TGTGCCAGCAGTTCCCCCCGCCCCCATCTAGCGGGAGTCTCCTACAATGAGCAGTTCTTC.

J is TRBJ2-3 and V is TRBV3-1 (or the pseudogene TRBV3-2); D call uncertain. Trimming cost V 4 bases and J 7 bases, with 12 bases left between them. CDR3 length: 13 amino acids. Germline CDR1 and CDR2: LGHDT and YNNKEL (reference sequence). For the CDR3, the DNA is TGTGCCAGCAGCCCACACACGAATTATACGCAGTATTTT. Translated: CASSPHTNYTQYF.

The rearrangement links TRBV7-2 to TRBJ2-7, with 8 bases that match TRBD1. CDR3 length: 13 amino acids. Germline V CDR1 and CDR2: SGHTA, FQGNSA. V shed 5 bases, J shed 4 bases, and the junction held 4 bases outside the gene matches. The CDR3 protein is CASSPGQEYEQYF. CDR3 DNA: TGTGCCAGCAGCCCGGGACAGGAATACGAGCAGTACTTC.

The chain links TRBV11-2 to TRBJ2-4; tentatively, D is TRBD2 (6 bases). This CDR3 comprises 15 residues. Germline loops: CDR1 SGHAT, CDR2 FQNNGV. The V and J ends lost 4 bases and 4 bases respectively, with 14 bases between them. For the CDR3, the DNA is TGTGCCAGCAGCTCTACATGGGCGGGAAAAAACATTCAGTACTTC. It encodes CASSSTWAGKNIQYF.

The chain couples TRBV19 to TRBJ1-6; a weak D match, TRBD1 (6 bases). In germline, CDR1 is LNHDA, CDR2 SQIVND (reference sequence). The CDR3 is made up of 14 amino acids. Trimming took off 4 bases at V and 6 bases at J, with 10 bases between the two ends. CDR3 amino acids: CASSTTGFNSPLHF. The CDR3, as DNA: TGTGCCAGTAGTACGACAGGATTTAATTCACCCCTCCACTTT.

The DNA for the CDR3 is TGTGCCTGGAAGGGACAGAACACTGAAGCTTTCTTT. Translated: CAWKGQNTEAFF. The chain joins TRBV30 to TRBJ1-1; weak D call: TRBD1 (6 bases). Germline loops: CDR1 GTSNPN, CDR2 SVGIG (reference sequence). The CDR3 sequence is 12 residues long. Trimming left V 4 bases short and J 1 base short, with 7 bases between. Based on the CDR3 plus reference TRBV30 and TRBJ1-1, the full variable domain is SQTIHQWPATLVQPVGSPLSLECTVEGTSNPNLYWYRQAAGRGLQLLFYSVGIGQISSEVPQNLSASRPQDRQFILSSKKLLLSDSGFYLCAWKGQNTEAFFGQGTRLTVV.

The chain employs TRBV7-6 and TRBJ1-5, with TRBD1 as a possible D gene (5 bases). The CDR3 spans 15 residues. Per the germline V gene, CDR1 is SGHVS and CDR2 is FNYEAQ. The V and J ends lost 6 bases and 1 base respectively, with 13 bases between them. As DNA, the CDR3 is TGTGCCAGCAGTCCGGGACCCAGAAGCAATCAGCCCCAGCATTTT. Protein sequence: CASSPGPRSNQPQHF.

This clone has just one count. V gene TRBV3-1 (or the pseudogene TRBV3-2) combines with J gene TRBJ2-5; D not resolved. Trimming cost V 2 bases and J 0 bases, with 10 bases left between them. The CDR3 loop spans 15 amino acids. Per the germline V gene, CDR1 is LGHDT and CDR2 is YNNKEL (reference sequence). The CDR3 DNA reads as TGTGCCAGCAGCCAATTACAGCCGTACCAAGAGACCCAGTACTTC. It yields the protein CASSQLQPYQETQYF.